The 2 T cell receptor beta chains below come from one sample, sequenced in a study of blood T cell repertoires in COVID-19. Assay used: immunoSEQ multiplex PCR; TCRdb lists only in-frame clones, some missing. The repertoire holds a few hundred thousand clones, with 70% to 90% as singletons. The material sequenced was PBMCs or T cells enriched from blood (not recorded which). These receptors were taken from a woman aged 40-49 years with acute COVID-19.

This chain links TRBV2 with TRBJ1-4, with unresolved D. CDR1 SNHLY and CDR2 FYNNEI come from the germline V gene. The CDR3 contains 15 residues. V shed 6 bases and J shed 0 bases, with 11 bases lying between them. The CDR3 sequence is CASSDNPATNEKLFF. In DNA, the CDR3 is TGTGCCAGCAGCGACAATCCGGCAACTAATGAAAAACTGTTTTTT.

The chain links TRBV10-3 to TRBJ2-1; 10 bases are shared with TRBD2. The CDR3 spans 18 residues. Germline CDR1 reads ENHRY; CDR2 reads SYGVKD. The ends lost 7 bases at V and 5 bases at J; junction bases unmatched: 17. CDR3 protein: CAINKGGPGLATNNEQFF. The CDR3 region has the DNA TGTGCCATCAACAAGGGAGGCCCGGGACTAGCGACTAACAATGAGCAGTTCTTC.